The rows below give T cell receptor beta chains drawn from one sample of a study of identical twins. Via MiXCR, TCRdb re-called the 5' RACE reads, giving one row per CDR3 protein. This table holds 450,000 or so distinct CDR3 sequences, 13% to 15% found once. The data also belong to a second study, concerning yellow fever vaccine responses in identical twins.

The sequenced sample was CD4+ T cells sorted from blood. Receptors originate from a woman aged 18-35 years in good health. Each CDR3 is given with its conserved first and last residue. The D gene is left open where the match is weak. The listing skips clone size in some rows; elsewhere it reads once, few, many or a size class.

TRBD2	TRBV5-1	TRBJ2-3	few	CASSSWLAGTDTQYF	TGCGCCAGCAGCTCCTGGCTAGCGGGCACAGATACGCAGTATTTT
NA	TRBV9	TRBJ2-5	few	CASSAPQGMVETQYF	TGTGCCAGCAGCGCACCCCAGGGAATGGTGGAGACCCAGTACTTC
TRBD1	TRBV12-3/TRBV12-4	TRBJ2-7	many	CASSPRTGGYEQYF	TGTGCCAGCAGTCCGAGGACAGGGGGCTACGAGCAGTACTTC
TRBD2	TRBV7-8	TRBJ2-1	NA	CASSLASGSSRNEQFF	TGTGCCAGCAGCTTGGCTAGCGGGAGTAGTCGCAATGAGCAGTTCTTC
TRBD1	TRBV18	TRBJ2-4	few	CASSPSGQGGSKNIQYF	TGTGCCAGCTCACCATCGGGACAGGGGGGATCCAAAAACATTCAGTACTTC
TRBD1	TRBV20-1	TRBJ2-1	many	CSARQWQGAGSGYNEQFF	TGCAGTGCTAGACAATGGCAGGGGGCGGGAAGTGGCTACAATGAGCAGTTCTTC
TRBD1	TRBV24-1	TRBJ1-1	NA	CATSDTPGTGGTEAFF	TGTGCCACCAGTGACACCCCCGGGACAGGGGGCACTGAAGCTTTCTTT
NA	TRBV12-3/TRBV12-4	TRBJ2-7	many	CASSPSAEQYF	TGTGCCAGCAGTCCGTCCGCCGAGCAGTACTTC
TRBD1	TRBV12-3/TRBV12-4	TRBJ2-1	few	CASTIGTGAGNEQFF	TGTGCCAGCACAATTGGGACAGGGGCTGGCAATGAGCAGTTCTTC
TRBD1	TRBV4-2	TRBJ2-7	NA	CASSQEGQGDYEQYF	TGTGCCAGCAGCCAAGAAGGACAGGGAGACTACGAGCAGTACTTC
TRBD2	TRBV4-3	TRBJ2-7	NA	CASSQAVPSGSREQYF	TGCGCCAGCAGCCAAGCAGTCCCTAGCGGGAGTAGGGAGCAGTACTTC
NA	TRBV12-3/TRBV12-4	TRBJ2-5	NA	CASSSSDRGSTQYF	NA
TRBD1	TRBV10-3	TRBJ2-6	NA	CASNRGPGANVLTF	TGTGCCAGTAACAGGGGACCTGGGGCCAACGTCCTGACTTTC
TRBD1	TRBV27	TRBJ1-5	NA	CASSARKQGALEKPQHF	TGTGCCAGCAGTGCAAGAAAACAGGGGGCGCTTGAGAAGCCCCAGCATTTT
NA	TRBV7-2	TRBJ2-1	NA	CASSSTGTNSYNEQFF	TGTGCCAGCAGCTCCACAGGGACCAACTCCTACAATGAGCAGTTCTTC
TRBD2	TRBV3-1	TRBJ2-1	NA	CASSPNLLAGGPYEQFF	TGTGCCAGCAGCCCCAATTTACTCGCGGGGGGGCCCTATGAGCAGTTCTTC
NA	TRBV11-2	TRBJ2-7	NA	CASSLDGSSGEQYF	TGTGCCAGCAGCTTAGATGGGAGTAGCGGCGAGCAGTACTTC
NA	TRBV4-3	TRBJ1-2	few	CASSQAPDGVGGYTF	TGCGCCAGCAGCCAGGCCCCTGATGGGGTGGGGGGCTACACCTTC
NA	TRBV14	TRBJ2-1	many	CASSQGPDRYNEQFF	TGTGCCAGCAGCCAAGGTCCGGACAGATACAATGAGCAGTTCTTC
NA	TRBV3-1	TRBJ2-3	NA	CASSQAQTLLPQYF	TGTGCCAGCAGCCAAGCCCAGACCCTCCTTCCGCAGTATTTT
TRBD2	TRBV29-1	TRBJ2-7	few	CSVVPSGWLAGLSYEQYF	TGCAGCGTTGTTCCCTCCGGTTGGTTAGCGGGGCTATCCTACGAGCAGTACTTC
NA	TRBV5-1	TRBJ2-2	many	CASRLNTGELFF	TGCGCCAGCAGGTTAAACACCGGGGAGCTGTTTTTT
NA	TRBV5-6	TRBJ2-7	NA	CASCKIGRPYEQYF	TGTGCCAGCTGCAAGATCGGGAGACCGTACGAGCAGTACTTC
TRBD1	TRBV7-9	TRBJ2-7	NA	CASSRGQGVSYEQYF	TGTGCCAGCAGCCGGGGACAGGGGGTCTCCTACGAGCAGTACTTC
TRBD1	TRBV29-1	TRBJ2-7	NA	CSVGTGGEQYF	TGCAGCGTTGGGACAGGGGGCGAGCAGTACTTC
TRBD2	TRBV7-7	TRBJ2-3	NA	CASSVTSGGTDTQYF	TGTGCTAGCAGCGTGACTAGCGGGGGCACAGATACGCAGTATTTT
TRBD1	TRBV5-1	TRBJ2-3	NA	CASSTDRGTDTQYF	TGCGCCAGCAGCACGGACAGGGGGACAGATACGCAGTATTTT
NA	TRBV19	TRBJ2-1	few	CASSTDWSSYNEQFF	TGTGCCAGTAGTACAGACTGGAGCTCCTACAATGAGCAGTTCTTC
TRBD1	TRBV20-1	TRBJ2-1	NA	CSASGTGAYNEQFF	TGCAGTGCTTCCGGGACAGGAGCTTACAATGAGCAGTTCTTC
TRBD2	TRBV6-5	TRBJ2-3	NA	CASSYGLAGGVDTQYF	TGTGCCAGCAGCTACGGACTAGCGGGGGGCGTAGATACGCAGTATTTT
NA	TRBV7-9	TRBJ2-7	NA	CASSLDRGLGEQYF	TGTGCCAGCAGCTTAGATCGGGGGCTTGGGGAGCAGTACTTC
NA	TRBV11-2	TRBJ2-5	NA	CASSFNSQTQYF	TGTGCCAGCAGCTTCAACAGCCAGACCCAGTACTTC
TRBD1	TRBV9	TRBJ2-3	NA	CASSVVGQGSTDTQYF	TGTGCCAGCAGCGTAGTCGGACAGGGGAGCACAGATACGCAGTATTTT
TRBD1	TRBV6-1	TRBJ2-3	few	CASISDRASLGTDTQYF	TGTGCCAGCATCTCGGACAGGGCGAGTCTCGGCACAGATACGCAGTATTTT
NA	TRBV12-3/TRBV12-4	TRBJ1-2	few	CASSLTSLGYGYTF	TGTGCCAGCAGCCTAACCAGCCTAGGCTATGGCTACACCTTC
NA	TRBV12-3/TRBV12-4	TRBJ2-1	NA	CASSLEVFQFF	TGTGCCAGCAGCCTCGAGGTTTTTCAGTTCTTC
TRBD2	TRBV27	TRBJ2-7	few	CASSFAGGSYEQYF	TGTGCCAGCAGTTTTGCGGGGGGCTCCTACGAGCAGTACTTC
NA	TRBV3-1	TRBJ2-1	few	CASSQGGREYEQFF	TGTGCCAGCAGCCAAGGGGGCAGGGAGTATGAGCAGTTCTTC
NA	TRBV12-3/TRBV12-4	TRBJ1-5	NA	CASTEGNQPQHF	TGTGCCAGCACCGAGGGAAATCAGCCCCAGCATTTT
NA	TRBV5-1	TRBJ1-2	NA	CASSFQTGSLNYGYTF	TGCGCCAGCAGCTTTCAAACAGGGTCCCTTAACTATGGCTACACCTTC
TRBD2	TRBV15	TRBJ2-7	few	CATSREFRSGLTRSSYEQYF	TGTGCCACCAGCAGAGAGTTTCGTAGCGGGCTAACGAGGAGCTCCTACGAGCAGTACTTC
NA	TRBV20-1	TRBJ2-3	many	CSAEVPSAGAGDTQYF	TGCAGTGCTGAGGTTCCTTCGGCAGGGGCCGGGGATACGCAGTATTTT
TRBD2	TRBV20-1	TRBJ2-7	NA	CSAGGRLGPSYEQYF	TGCAGTGCGGGAGGGCGTTTGGGTCCCTCCTACGAGCAGTACTTC
NA	TRBV7-2	TRBJ2-5	many	CASSLDRETQYF	TGTGCCAGCAGCTTAGACAGGGAGACCCAGTACTTC
TRBD1	TRBV7-9	TRBJ1-5	NA	CASSIGTGGENQPQHF	TGTGCCAGCAGCATCGGGACAGGGGGCGAGAATCAGCCCCAGCATTTT
TRBD1	TRBV5-1	TRBJ2-3	NA	CASSLGTGNGRTDTQYF	TGCGCCAGCAGCTTGGGGACAGGGAACGGCCGCACAGATACGCAGTATTTT
TRBD2	TRBV5-6	TRBJ2-1	NA	CASSFWGGGYNEQFF	TGTGCCAGCAGCTTCTGGGGGGGAGGCTACAATGAGCAGTTCTTC
NA	TRBV5-1	TRBJ2-7	NA	CASSSSTNYEYEQYF	TGCGCCAGCAGCTCAAGTACCAATTACGAATACGAGCAGTACTTC
NA	TRBV6-2/TRBV6-3	TRBJ2-2	NA	CAARDTPPRGGELFF	TGTGCCGCCCGGGACACCCCCCCCCGGGGCGGGGAGCTGTTTTTT
NA	TRBV20-1	TRBJ2-7	NA	CSARDPREPLGEQYF	TGCAGTGCTAGAGATCCACGGGAACCCCTAGGAGAGCAGTACTTC
TRBD1	TRBV28	TRBJ2-7	NA	CASSSPTGQGPYEQYF	TGTGCCAGCAGTTCCCCCACGGGACAGGGACCCTACGAGCAGTACTTC